The rows below give T cell receptor beta chains drawn from one sample of a study of cytomegalovirus exposure and HLA in healthy donors. Method: immunoSEQ multiplex PCR; TCRdb's copy keeps in-frame clones and lacks some. The sample holds 150,000 to 200,000 clones, 82% seen once. The sample comprised PBMCs. Receptors originate from a girl aged 10 to 17 in good health and CMV-seropositive. Both conserved end residues are part of each CDR3. The order of the fields is J gene, V gene, clone size, D gene, CDR3 protein, CDR3 DNA. D genes are given only for firm matches. Only some rows state a clone size, as once, few, many or a class for expanded clones.

J gene: TRBJ1-2; V gene: TRBV2; clone size: NA; D gene: TRBD1; CDR3 protein: CASSEARWTGVGYTF; CDR3 DNA: TGTGCCAGCAGTGAAGCGCGGTGGACAGGGGTCGGCTACACCTTC
J gene: TRBJ2-3; V gene: TRBV27; clone size: once; D gene: NA; CDR3 protein: CASSPAQGITDTQYF; CDR3 DNA: TGTGCCAGCAGCCCGGCTCAGGGAATTACAGATACGCAGTATTTT
J gene: TRBJ1-1; V gene: TRBV9; clone size: NA; D gene: NA; CDR3 protein: CASSDPRRGVGEAFF; CDR3 DNA: TGTGCCAGCAGCGACCCGAGGAGGGGCGTGGGAGAAGCTTTCTTT
J gene: TRBJ1-2; V gene: TRBV9; clone size: NA; D gene: NA; CDR3 protein: CASSVAQGSGGYTF; CDR3 DNA: TGTGCCAGCAGCGTAGCGCAGGGATCAGGTGGCTACACCTTC
J gene: TRBJ2-5; V gene: TRBV30; clone size: once; D gene: NA; CDR3 protein: CAWRRRGGETQYF; CDR3 DNA: TGTGCCTGGAGAAGGAGAGGAGGGGAGACCCAGTACTTC
J gene: TRBJ2-5; V gene: TRBV2; clone size: NA; D gene: NA; CDR3 protein: CASSPDRSQETQYF; CDR3 DNA: TGTGCCAGCAGTCCAGACAGGTCCCAAGAGACCCAGTACTTC
J gene: TRBJ2-5; V gene: TRBV11-3; clone size: NA; D gene: TRBD2; CDR3 protein: CASSLLGTSGGQETQYF; CDR3 DNA: TGTGCCAGCAGCTTACTCGGGACTAGCGGGGGCCAAGAGACCCAGTACTTC
J gene: TRBJ1-1; V gene: TRBV20-1; clone size: NA; D gene: NA; CDR3 protein: CSARSLEAFF; CDR3 DNA: TGCAGTGCTAGGAGTCTTGAAGCTTTCTTT
J gene: TRBJ1-5; V gene: TRBV12-2; clone size: NA; D gene: NA; CDR3 protein: CASRLGPGDHPPYSNQPQHF; CDR3 DNA: TGTGCAAGTCGCTTAGGGCCGGGTGACCATCCCCCTTATAGCAATCAGCCCCAGCATTTT
J gene: TRBJ1-2; V gene: TRBV28; clone size: NA; D gene: NA; CDR3 protein: CASSFRGGGYGYTF; CDR3 DNA: TGTGCCAGCAGTTTTAGAGGGGGGGGCTATGGCTACACCTTC
J gene: TRBJ2-7; V gene: TRBV6-6; clone size: once; D gene: TRBD2; CDR3 protein: CASSYGLAADYEQYF; CDR3 DNA: TGTGCCAGCAGTTACGGACTAGCGGCTGACTACGAGCAGTACTTC
J gene: TRBJ2-1; V gene: TRBV5-4; clone size: NA; D gene: NA; CDR3 protein: CASSSPGHRNNNEQFF; CDR3 DNA: TGTGCCAGCAGCTCGCCGGGACACCGAAATAACAATGAGCAGTTCTTC
J gene: TRBJ1-5; V gene: TRBV27; clone size: NA; D gene: NA; CDR3 protein: CASSSRGSGNQPQHF; CDR3 DNA: TGTGCCAGCAGTTCTAGGGGTTCTGGCAATCAGCCCCAGCATTTT
J gene: TRBJ2-2; V gene: TRBV5-1; clone size: NA; D gene: TRBD2; CDR3 protein: CASSQGLAGGTGELFF; CDR3 DNA: TGCGCCAGCAGCCAGGGACTAGCGGGAGGGACCGGGGAGCTGTTTTTT
J gene: TRBJ2-1; V gene: TRBV29-1; clone size: NA; D gene: TRBD1; CDR3 protein: CSVGQGDNEQFF; CDR3 DNA: TGCAGCGTAGGACAGGGGGACAATGAGCAGTTCTTC
J gene: TRBJ2-5; V gene: TRBV7-2; clone size: NA; D gene: TRBD2; CDR3 protein: CASSSSGGAGETQYF; CDR3 DNA: TGTGCCAGCAGTTCGAGCGGGGGGGCAGGTGAGACCCAGTACTTC
J gene: TRBJ1-1; V gene: TRBV5-1; clone size: NA; D gene: TRBD1; CDR3 protein: CASSLLGTGANTEAFF; CDR3 DNA: TGCGCCAGCAGCTTGTTAGGGACAGGGGCGAACACTGAAGCTTTCTTT
J gene: TRBJ1-5; V gene: TRBV2; clone size: NA; D gene: NA; CDR3 protein: CASSVGEVLRQPQHF; CDR3 DNA: TGTGCCAGCAGTGTGGGAGAGGTGCTCAGGCAGCCCCAGCATTTT
J gene: TRBJ2-7; V gene: TRBV7-9; clone size: NA; D gene: NA; CDR3 protein: CASSSLGGRPSTKQYF; CDR3 DNA: TGTGCCAGCAGCTCCCTCGGGGGGCGACCCTCTACGAAGCAGTACTTC
J gene: TRBJ1-2; V gene: TRBV25-1; clone size: NA; D gene: NA; CDR3 protein: CASSDVGNAQGNPYGYTF; CDR3 DNA: TGTGCCAGCAGTGATGTGGGGAACGCCCAGGGAAATCCCTATGGCTACACCTTC
J gene: TRBJ2-1; V gene: TRBV10-3; clone size: NA; D gene: NA; CDR3 protein: CAIGAGSHNEQFF; CDR3 DNA: TGTGCCATCGGGGCGGGGAGCCACAATGAGCAGTTCTTC
J gene: TRBJ2-2; V gene: TRBV4-3; clone size: NA; D gene: NA; CDR3 protein: CASSQHNLRDLGTGELFF; CDR3 DNA: TGCGCCAGCAGCCAACATAACTTGCGGGACTTGGGGACCGGGGAGCTGTTTTTT
J gene: TRBJ2-5; V gene: TRBV29-1; clone size: NA; D gene: TRBD2; CDR3 protein: CSVGGGTETQYF; CDR3 DNA: TGCAGCGTTGGCGGGGGGACTGAGACCCAGTACTTC
J gene: TRBJ1-5; V gene: TRBV11-2; clone size: few; D gene: TRBD1; CDR3 protein: CASSASRGQRNQPQHF; CDR3 DNA: TGTGCCAGCAGCGCCAGCAGGGGGCAAAGGAATCAGCCCCAGCATTTT
J gene: TRBJ2-7; V gene: TRBV6-1; clone size: NA; D gene: TRBD1; CDR3 protein: CASRVPGQYEQYF; CDR3 DNA: TGTGCCAGCAGGGTCCCGGGACAGTACGAGCAGTACTTC
J gene: TRBJ2-5; V gene: TRBV9; clone size: NA; D gene: NA; CDR3 protein: CASSWGQEGAGETQYF; CDR3 DNA: TGTGCCAGCAGCTGGGGTCAGGAGGGCGCTGGGGAGACCCAGTACTTC
J gene: TRBJ1-1; V gene: TRBV2; clone size: NA; D gene: NA; CDR3 protein: CASSLEPGIKNTEAFF; CDR3 DNA: TGTGCCAGCAGTCTGGAACCGGGAATCAAGAACACTGAAGCTTTCTTT
J gene: TRBJ1-4; V gene: TRBV2; clone size: few; D gene: TRBD1; CDR3 protein: CATLRGPDEKLFF; CDR3 DNA: TGTGCCACCTTAAGGGGGCCGGATGAAAAACTGTTTTTT
J gene: TRBJ1-1; V gene: TRBV7-9; clone size: NA; D gene: NA; CDR3 protein: CASSLQAREAFF; CDR3 DNA: TGTGCCAGCAGCCTCCAAGCCCGTGAAGCTTTCTTT
J gene: TRBJ2-3; V gene: TRBV7-9; clone size: NA; D gene: NA; CDR3 protein: CASSLLTRSTDTQYF; CDR3 DNA: TGTGCCAGCAGCCTCCTGACTAGGAGCACAGATACGCAGTATTTT
J gene: TRBJ2-7; V gene: TRBV27; clone size: NA; D gene: NA; CDR3 protein: CASSFPGSEQYF; CDR3 DNA: TGTGCCAGCAGTTTTCCAGGGTCCGAGCAGTACTTC
J gene: TRBJ1-2; V gene: TRBV13; clone size: once; D gene: TRBD1; CDR3 protein: CASSPGTVDGYTF; CDR3 DNA: TGTGCCAGCAGCCCTGGGACAGTTGATGGCTACACCTTC
J gene: TRBJ2-1; V gene: TRBV5-1; clone size: few; D gene: TRBD2; CDR3 protein: CASSPGTSGRNYEQFF; CDR3 DNA: TGCGCCAGCAGCCCGGGGACTAGCGGGAGGAACTATGAGCAGTTCTTC
J gene: TRBJ1-1; V gene: TRBV28; clone size: NA; D gene: TRBD1; CDR3 protein: CASSSPGQGGAEAFF; CDR3 DNA: TGTGCCAGCAGTTCTCCCGGACAGGGAGGCGCTGAAGCTTTCTTT
J gene: TRBJ2-2; V gene: TRBV5-7; clone size: NA; D gene: NA; CDR3 protein: CASSPMVIGELFF; CDR3 DNA: TGTGCCAGCAGCCCTATGGTCATCGGGGAGCTGTTTTTT
J gene: TRBJ2-2; V gene: TRBV9; clone size: NA; D gene: NA; CDR3 protein: CASGRYGELFF; CDR3 DNA: TGTGCCAGCGGGAGGTACGGGGAGCTGTTTTTT
J gene: TRBJ2-2; V gene: TRBV5-1; clone size: NA; D gene: NA; CDR3 protein: CASSFVDTGELFF; CDR3 DNA: TGCGCCAGCAGCTTCGTTGACACCGGGGAGCTGTTTTTT
J gene: TRBJ2-2; V gene: TRBV7-2; clone size: NA; D gene: NA; CDR3 protein: CASSLSGKNSGELFF; CDR3 DNA: TGTGCCAGCAGCTTATCGGGGAAAAATTCCGGGGAGCTGTTTTTT
J gene: TRBJ1-1; V gene: TRBV18; clone size: NA; D gene: TRBD1; CDR3 protein: CASSPRSSGQGAGAEAFF; CDR3 DNA: TGTGCCAGCTCACCACGCTCATCGGGACAGGGGGCGGGGGCTGAAGCTTTCTTT
J gene: TRBJ2-3; V gene: TRBV5-6; clone size: few; D gene: TRBD2; CDR3 protein: CASSLIAGPDTQYF; CDR3 DNA: TGTGCCAGCAGCTTGATAGCGGGACCCGATACGCAGTATTTT
J gene: TRBJ2-1; V gene: TRBV27; clone size: NA; D gene: NA; CDR3 protein: CASSLGTTGFTYNEQFF; CDR3 DNA: TGTGCCAGCAGTTTAGGGACCACAGGGTTTACGTACAATGAGCAGTTCTTC
J gene: TRBJ2-7; V gene: TRBV28; clone size: NA; D gene: NA; CDR3 protein: CASSFHGNSYEQYF; CDR3 DNA: TGTGCCAGCAGTTTCCACGGGAACTCCTACGAGCAGTACTTC
J gene: TRBJ1-3; V gene: TRBV6-6; clone size: NA; D gene: NA; CDR3 protein: CASLTEYSGNTIYF; CDR3 DNA: TGTGCCAGCCTCACAGAATACTCTGGAAACACCATATATTTT
J gene: TRBJ2-7; V gene: TRBV2; clone size: NA; D gene: TRBD1; CDR3 protein: CASTAGQGAYEQYF; CDR3 DNA: TGTGCCAGCACAGCGGGACAGGGGGCCTACGAGCAGTACTTC
J gene: TRBJ1-1; V gene: TRBV11-2; clone size: NA; D gene: NA; CDR3 protein: CASSDTPLGANTEAFF; CDR3 DNA: TGTGCCAGCAGCGATACGCCACTGGGGGCGAACACTGAAGCTTTCTTT
J gene: TRBJ2-7; V gene: TRBV11-2; clone size: NA; D gene: NA; CDR3 protein: CASSLDGRPTYEQYF; CDR3 DNA: TGTGCCAGCAGCTTAGACGGGAGACCTACCTACGAGCAGTACTTC
J gene: TRBJ1-2; V gene: TRBV18; clone size: NA; D gene: NA; CDR3 protein: CASSPNRQDRGYTF; CDR3 DNA: TGTGCCAGCTCACCGAACCGGCAGGATCGGGGCTACACCTTC
J gene: TRBJ2-1; V gene: TRBV4-3; clone size: NA; D gene: NA; CDR3 protein: CASSHREVDEQFF; CDR3 DNA: TGCGCCAGCAGCCACCGAGAGGTCGATGAGCAGTTCTTC
J gene: TRBJ2-5; V gene: TRBV30; clone size: NA; D gene: NA; CDR3 protein: CAWSPRRGDSQYF; CDR3 DNA: TGTGCCTGGAGCCCACGAAGGGGGGACAGTCAGTACTTC